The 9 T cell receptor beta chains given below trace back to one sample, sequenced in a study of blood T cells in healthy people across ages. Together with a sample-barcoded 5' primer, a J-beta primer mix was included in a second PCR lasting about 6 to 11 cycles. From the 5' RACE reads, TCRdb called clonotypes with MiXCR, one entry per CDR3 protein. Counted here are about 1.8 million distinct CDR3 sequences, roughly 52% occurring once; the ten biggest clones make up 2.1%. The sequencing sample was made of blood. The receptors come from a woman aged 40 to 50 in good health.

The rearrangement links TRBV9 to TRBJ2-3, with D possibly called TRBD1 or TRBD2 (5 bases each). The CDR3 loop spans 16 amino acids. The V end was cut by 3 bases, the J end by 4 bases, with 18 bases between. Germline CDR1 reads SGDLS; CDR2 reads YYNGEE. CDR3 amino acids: CASSAPRGDRPDTQYF. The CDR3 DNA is TGTGCCAGCAGCGCGCCCCGGGGCGATAGGCCAGATACGCAGTATTTT.

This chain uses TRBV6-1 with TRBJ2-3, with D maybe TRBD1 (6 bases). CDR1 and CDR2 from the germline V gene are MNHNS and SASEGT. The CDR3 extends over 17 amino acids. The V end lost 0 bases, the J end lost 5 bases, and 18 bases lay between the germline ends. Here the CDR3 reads CASSEASWAGDIDTQYF. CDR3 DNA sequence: TGTGCCAGCAGTGAAGCTAGCTGGGCAGGGGATATAGATACGCAGTATTTT.

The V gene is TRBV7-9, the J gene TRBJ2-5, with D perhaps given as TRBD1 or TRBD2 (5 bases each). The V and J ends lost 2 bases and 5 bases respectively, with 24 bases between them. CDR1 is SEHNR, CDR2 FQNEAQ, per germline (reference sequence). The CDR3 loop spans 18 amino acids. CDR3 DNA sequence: TGTGCCAGCAGCTTATCTGGGTTCACCGGGACCCACGTCGAGACCCAGTACTTC. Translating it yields CASSLSGFTGTHVETQYF. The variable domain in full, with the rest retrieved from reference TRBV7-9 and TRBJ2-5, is DTGVSQNPRHKITKRGQNVTFRCDPISEHNRLYWYRQTLGQGPEFLTYFQNEAQLEKSRLLSDRFSAERPKGSFSTLEIQRTEQGDSAMYLCASSLSGFTGTHVETQYFGPGTRLLVL.

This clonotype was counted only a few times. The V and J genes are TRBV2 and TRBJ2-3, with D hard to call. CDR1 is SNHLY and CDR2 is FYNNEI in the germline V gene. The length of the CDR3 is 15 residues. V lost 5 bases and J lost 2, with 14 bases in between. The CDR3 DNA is TGTGCCAGCAGTTCGGGTCTTCGAAACACAGATACGCAGTATTTT. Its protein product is CASSSGLRNTDTQYF.

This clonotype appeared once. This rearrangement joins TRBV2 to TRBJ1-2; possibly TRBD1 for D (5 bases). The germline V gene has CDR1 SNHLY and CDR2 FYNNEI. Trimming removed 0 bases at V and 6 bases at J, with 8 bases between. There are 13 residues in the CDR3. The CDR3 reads CASSEAPGNGYTF. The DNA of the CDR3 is TGTGCCAGCAGTGAAGCGCCAGGGAATGGCTACACCTTC.

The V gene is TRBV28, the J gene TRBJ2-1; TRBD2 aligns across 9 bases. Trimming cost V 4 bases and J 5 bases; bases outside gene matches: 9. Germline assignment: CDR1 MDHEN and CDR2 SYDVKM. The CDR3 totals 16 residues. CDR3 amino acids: CASSSRAGGFNNEQFF. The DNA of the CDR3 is TGTGCCAGCAGTTCCAGAGCGGGGGGCTTCAACAATGAGCAGTTCTTC.

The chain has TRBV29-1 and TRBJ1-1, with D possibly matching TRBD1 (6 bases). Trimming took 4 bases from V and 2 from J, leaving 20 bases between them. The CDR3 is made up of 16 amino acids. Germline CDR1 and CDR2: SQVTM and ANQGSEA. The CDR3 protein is CSVGGGRGTSNTEAFF. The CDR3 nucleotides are TGCAGCGTTGGGGGGGGGCGCGGGACATCTAACACTGAAGCTTTCTTT.

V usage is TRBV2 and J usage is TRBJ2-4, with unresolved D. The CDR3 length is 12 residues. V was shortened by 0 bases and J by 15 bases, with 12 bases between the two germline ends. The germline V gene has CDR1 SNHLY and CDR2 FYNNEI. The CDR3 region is CASSEASHYLYF. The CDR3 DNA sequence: TGTGCCAGCAGTGAAGCAAGCCACTATCTGTACTTC.

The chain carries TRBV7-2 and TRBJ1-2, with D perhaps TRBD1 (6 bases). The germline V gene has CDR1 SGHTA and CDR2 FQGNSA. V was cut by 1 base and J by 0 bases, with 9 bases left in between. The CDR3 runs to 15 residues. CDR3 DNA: TGTGCCAGCAGCTTAGGTTCAGGGGCTAACTATGGCTACACCTTC. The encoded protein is CASSLGSGANYGYTF.